These 10 T cell receptor beta chains were sequenced from one sample in a study of T cells in Graves' hyperthyroidism and ophthalmopathy. The source material, RNA transcripts, was used to amplify TCR beta CDR3 regions. HTBI primers drove first-round RT-PCR of the TCR CDR3. In TCRdb, the multiplex PCR reads were re-called with MiXCR into one record per CDR3 protein. Among roughly 250,000 distinct CDR3 sequences listed, 16% were seen once. The sequenced material came from blood. The receptors shown here come from a woman between 18 and 29 years old with Graves' ophthalmopathy.

This clonotype was counted ten times or more. J is TRBJ2-3 and V is TRBV24-1; 9 bases agree with TRBD1. V shed 3 bases and J 1 base; nucleotides not matched to a gene: 13. CDR1 and CDR2 (germline): KGHDR, SFDVKD. The CDR3 covers 19 residues. The CDR3 region has the DNA TGTGCCACCAGTGATAAGGGACAGGGAATAATCCGAGGCACAGATACGCAGTATTTT. It yields the protein CATSDKGQGIIRGTDTQYF.

This clonotype came up many times. The V gene is TRBV27, the J gene TRBJ1-2; 7 nucleotides match TRBD1. Germline V gene sequence: CDR1 MNHEY, CDR2 SMNVEV (reference sequence). The CDR3 sequence is 13 residues long. Losses at the gene ends were 5 bases for V and 5 bases for J; bases not matched to a gene: 5. CDR3 nucleotide sequence: TGTGCCAGCAGTGCGAACAGGGGTTATGGCTACACCTTC. Translation: CASSANRGYGYTF.

This clonotype was detected many times. This sequence joins TRBV6-6 and TRBJ2-7; 10 bases match TRBD1. From germline, CDR1 is MNHNY and CDR2 SVGAGI (reference sequence). J was trimmed by 0 bases and V by 0 bases; bases with no gene match: 8. This CDR3 is 18 amino acids long. The CDR3 DNA sequence: TGTGCCAGCAGTTACTCTGCACCGGGACAGGGGTCCTCCTACGAGCAGTACTTC. This encodes CASSYSAPGQGSSYEQYF.

This clonotype was counted ten times or more. V is TRBV12-3 or TRBV12-4 and J is TRBJ1-1; 8 bases are a match to TRBD1. The CDR3 spans 16 residues. J gave up 4 bases and V 5 bases, and 12 bases lay outside the gene matches. In DNA form, the CDR3 reads TGTGCCAGCAGTCCCGGGACAGGTCGGGGGAGCACTGAAGCTTTCTTT. Amino acid sequence: CASSPGTGRGSTEAFF.

This chain connects TRBV5-4 to TRBJ2-7; tentatively, D is TRBD2 (5 bases). V dropped 3 bases and J dropped 5 bases, with 12 bases sitting between them. This CDR3 has 13 residues. Germline loops: CDR1 SGHNT, CDR2 YYREEE (reference sequence). The CDR3 region has the DNA TGTGCCAGCAGCTCTGACCCGGGAAACGAGCAGTACTTC. Translation gives CASSSDPGNEQYF.

The table lists this clonotype with many counts. CDR3 DNA sequence: TGTGCCAGTAGTATAGACTTCGCAGCTGATAGCTCTGGAAACACCATATATTTT. Translation gives CASSIDFAADSSGNTIYF. The chain joins TRBV19 to TRBJ1-3; D is uncertain. V was cut by 0 bases and J by 0 bases, with 15 bases left in between. Germline V gene data show CDR1 as LNHDA and CDR2 as SQIVND (reference sequence). The CDR3 covers 18 residues.

The sample holds a few counts of this clonotype. V gene TRBV19 combines with J gene TRBJ1-4, with 7 bases fitting TRBD1. CDR3 length: 16 amino acids. V lost 5 bases, J lost 0 bases, and 6 bases stayed unmatched. Germline V CDR1 and CDR2: LNHDA, SQIVND (reference sequence). Here the CDR3 DNA reads TGTGCCAGTAGTCCCCGGGACAGTCCAACTAATGAAAAACTGTTTTTT. Translation: CASSPRDSPTNEKLFF.

This clonotype was detected many times. DNA of the CDR3: TGTGCCAGCAGGAAGGGACCGAATGAGCAGTTCTTC. Its translation is CASRKGPNEQFF. The chain couples TRBV5-6 to TRBJ2-1; D is possibly TRBD1 or TRBD2 (5 bases each). Germline CDR1 is SGHDT and CDR2 is YYEEEE. The CDR3 is made up of 12 amino acids. With 5 bases removed from V and 7 bases from J, the gap between germline ends came to 10 bases.

The V and J genes are TRBV29-1 and TRBJ2-1; TRBD2 matches at 14 bases. CDR1 is SQVTM, CDR2 ANQGSEA, per germline. There are 19 residues in the CDR3. With V trimmed by 6 bases and J by 4 bases, 17 bases remained unmatched. CDR3 sequence: CSVSYPGTSGRGWYNEQFF. The CDR3 nucleotides are TGCAGCGTCTCCTACCCCGGGACTAGCGGGAGAGGGTGGTACAATGAGCAGTTCTTC.

Only a few counts were recorded for this clonotype. V usage is TRBV24-1 and J usage is TRBJ1-1, with D perhaps TRBD1 (6 bases). Trimming cost V 5 bases and J 5 bases, with 17 bases left between them. The CDR3 has 15 residues. Germline V CDR1 and CDR2: KGHDR, SFDVKD. DNA of the CDR3: TGTGCCACCAGTGGGGGGGGCGCTCCGAAGACTGAAGCTTTCTTT. Translation: CATSGGGAPKTEAFF.